One sample yielded the 17 T cell receptor beta chains listed below, sequenced in a study of blood T cell repertoires in COVID-19. Sequenced by immunoSEQ multiplex PCR; TCRdb stores in-frame clones only, minus some. This table has around 72,000 clones, 82% appearing once. The sequencing sample was made of peripheral blood. These receptors originate from a human donor in a cohort sampled during active COVID-19.

This clone was seen a single time. This chain uses TRBV5-1 with TRBJ2-2, with 8 bases aligning to TRBD1. This CDR3 spans 15 amino acids. The V segment lost 5 bases and the J segment 7 bases; nucleotides outside the gene matches: 10. Germline-derived CDR1 and CDR2 are SGHRS and YFSETQ. The CDR3 is CASRDGQGRGGELFF. The CDR3 DNA sequence: TGCGCCAGCAGAGACGGACAGGGAAGAGGCGGGGAGCTGTTTTTT.

This chain uses TRBV4-1 with TRBJ2-7, with D possibly matching TRBD2 (6 bases). V was shortened by 1 base and J by 2 bases, with 6 bases between the two germline ends. The V gene's germline CDR1 is MGHRA and CDR2 YSYEKL. The CDR3 length is 13 residues. DNA of the CDR3: TGCGCCAGCAGCCAAGGGGGGGCCTACGAGCAGTACTTC. Translation gives CASSQGGAYEQYF.

This clone occurred a few times. The chain joins TRBV3-1 (or the pseudogene TRBV3-2) to TRBJ2-7; TRBD1 might be the D (6 bases). The germline V gene encodes CDR1 LGHDT and CDR2 YNNKEL (reference sequence). There are 14 residues in the CDR3. V dropped 0 bases and J dropped 2 bases, with 8 bases sitting between them. CDR3 sequence reads: CASSQDYRAYEQYF. In DNA form, the CDR3 reads TGTGCCAGCAGCCAAGACTACAGGGCCTACGAGCAGTACTTC.

J is TRBJ1-1 and V is TRBV7-9; 8 bases fit TRBD1. J was trimmed by 5 bases and V by 4 bases; bases with no gene match: 6. This CDR3 comprises 14 residues. Per germline, CDR1 SEHNR and CDR2 FQNEAQ (reference sequence). This chain's CDR3 is CASSSGQGWTEAFF. CDR3 bases: TGTGCCAGCAGCTCAGGACAGGGATGGACTGAAGCTTTCTTT. Filled out from reference TRBV7-9 and TRBJ1-1, the complete variable domain reads DTGVSQNPRHKITKRGQNVTFRCDPISEHNRLYWYRQTLGQGPEFLTYFQNEAQLEKSRLLSDRFSAERPKGSFSTLEIQRTEQGDSAMYLCASSSGQGWTEAFFGQGTRLTVV.

The CDR3 region has the DNA TGTGCCAGCAGCTCACGCGACAGGGACCGATATGGCTACACCTTC. Translating it yields CASSSRDRDRYGYTF. The chain links TRBV7-9 to TRBJ1-2; 7 bases fit TRBD1. The CDR3 is made up of 15 amino acids. CDR1 is SEHNR and CDR2 is FQNEAQ in the germline V gene (reference sequence). Trimming cost V 4 bases and J 5 bases; bases outside gene matches: 10.

This clone was observed a single time. The chain joins TRBV21-1 to TRBJ1-1; TRBD1 reflects the table's D call only, with no check against the DNA. TRBV21-1 is termed a pseudogene. This CDR3 has 14 amino acids. CDR3 nucleotides: TGTGCCAGCAGCCCCCAGGGGGGCGGCACTGAAGCTTTCTTT. It codes for CASSPQGGGTEAFF.

V is TRBV27 and J is TRBJ2-3, with 10 bases identical to TRBD2. The J segment lost 2 bases and the V segment lost 4 bases, leaving 9 bases of the junction unmatched. The V gene's germline CDR1 is MNHEY and CDR2 SMNVEV (reference sequence). This CDR3 has 17 residues. The CDR3 protein is CASSSSLAGAITDTQYF. CDR3 coding DNA: TGTGCCAGCAGTTCCTCTCTAGCGGGGGCCATCACAGATACGCAGTATTTT.

This clone was seen only a few times. This chain joins TRBV30 and TRBJ2-7, with 9 bases matching TRBD1. The junction had 2 bases not matched to a gene; V was cut back by 2 bases and J by 3 bases. Germline loops: CDR1 GTSNPN, CDR2 SVGIG (reference sequence). The CDR3 runs to 13 residues. The CDR3 nucleotides read TGTGCCTGGAGTATGGGACAGGGCTACGAGCAGTACTTC. This codes for CAWSMGQGYEQYF. Full variable domain (missing parts from reference TRBV30 and TRBJ2-7): SQTIHQWPATLVQPVGSPLSLECTVEGTSNPNLYWYRQAAGRGLQLLFYSVGIGQISSEVPQNLSASRPQDRQFILSSKKLLLSDSGFYLCAWSMGQGYEQYFGPGTRLTVT.

V and J are TRBV3-1 (or the pseudogene TRBV3-2) and TRBJ1-1, with D maybe TRBD1 (6 bases). This CDR3 has 18 residues. V was cut by 1 base and J by 3 bases, with 21 bases left in between. Germline CDR1 reads LGHDT; CDR2 reads YNNKEL (reference sequence). The CDR3 protein is CASSQVVGVGGVHTEAFF. The CDR3 region has the DNA TGTGCCAGCAGCCAAGTTGTGGGCGTTGGGGGCGTCCACACTGAAGCTTTCTTT.

The chain recombines TRBV5-5 with TRBJ1-6; D is unclear. The germline CDR1 and CDR2 sequences are SGHKS and YYEKEE (reference sequence). The CDR3 covers 15 residues. Between the trimmed V and J ends, which lost 4 bases and 9 bases, there was a span of 17 bases. The chain's CDR3 is CASSPDSSFGSPLHF. CDR3 coding DNA: TGTGCCAGCAGCCCGGACTCCAGCTTTGGTTCACCCCTCCACTTT.

The chain is built from TRBV27 and TRBJ1-3; D is undetermined. Germline V gives CDR1 MNHEY, CDR2 SMNVEV (reference sequence). This CDR3 contains 15 residues. V lost 3 bases to trimming and J lost 0 bases, with 9 bases between them. CDR3 residues: CASSFTMSSGNTIYF. For the CDR3, the DNA is TGTGCCAGCAGTTTCACCATGAGCTCTGGAAACACCATATATTTT.

This chain joins TRBV7-2 and TRBJ1-3; D is possibly TRBD1 (5 bases). V was shortened by 5 bases and J by 6 bases, with 17 bases between the two germline ends. Germline loops: CDR1 SGHTA, CDR2 FQGNSA. The CDR3 length is 15 residues. The chain's CDR3 is CASSQAGRRENTIYF. CDR3 DNA sequence: TGTGCCAGCAGCCAGGCAGGGCGTAGGGAAAACACCATATATTTT.

The chain couples TRBV7-2 to TRBJ1-2; D remains unclear. The CDR3 length is 15 residues. Per germline, CDR1 SGHTA and CDR2 FQGNSA. With 5 bases removed from V and 2 bases from J, the gap between germline ends came to 15 bases. The CDR3 region is CASSRDRVGNYGYTF. In DNA form, the CDR3 reads TGTGCCAGCAGCCGTGACCGGGTTGGGAACTATGGCTACACCTTC.

The V gene is TRBV5-1, the J gene TRBJ2-7, with 9 bases lining up with TRBD1. Germline values: CDR1 SGHRS, CDR2 YFSETQ. Unmatched junction bases numbered 4, after V lost 4 bases and J lost 2 bases. This CDR3 comprises 14 residues. This CDR3 is CASSLTGGTYEQYF. The DNA for the CDR3 is TGCGCCAGCAGCCTTACAGGGGGCACCTACGAGCAGTACTTC.

The DNA of the CDR3 is TGCGCCAGCAGCTTACAGGGGATTTCTTCCTACGAGCAGTACTTC. Translation: CASSLQGISSYEQYF. The chain combines TRBV5-1 with TRBJ2-7, with 7 bases identical to TRBD1. After removal of 2 bases from V and 1 base from J, the junction contained 6 bases not matched to a gene. Per the germline V gene, CDR1 is SGHRS and CDR2 is YFSETQ. The CDR3 totals 15 residues.

The V and J genes are TRBV7-9 and TRBJ1-1; D remains unclear. Germline V gene lookup returns CDR1 SEHNR and CDR2 FQNEAQ (reference sequence). V was cut by 2 bases and J by 5 bases, with 12 bases left in between. CDR3 length: 14 residues. CDR3 coding DNA: TGTGCCAGCAGCTTATTGACGGGTGAGACTGAAGCTTTCTTT. Protein sequence: CASSLLTGETEAFF.

This clone was seen only a few times. The chain recombines TRBV19 with TRBJ1-5, with 7 nucleotides matching TRBD1. Trimming removed 0 bases from V and 4 bases from J; junction bases left unmatched: 15. CDR3 length: 19 residues. Per germline, CDR1 LNHDA and CDR2 SQIVND (reference sequence). Here the CDR3 DNA reads TGTGCCAGTAGTATAGAATCGCCGGGACAGCTTTCAGGGAATCAGCCCCAGCATTTT. The encoded protein is CASSIESPGQLSGNQPQHF.